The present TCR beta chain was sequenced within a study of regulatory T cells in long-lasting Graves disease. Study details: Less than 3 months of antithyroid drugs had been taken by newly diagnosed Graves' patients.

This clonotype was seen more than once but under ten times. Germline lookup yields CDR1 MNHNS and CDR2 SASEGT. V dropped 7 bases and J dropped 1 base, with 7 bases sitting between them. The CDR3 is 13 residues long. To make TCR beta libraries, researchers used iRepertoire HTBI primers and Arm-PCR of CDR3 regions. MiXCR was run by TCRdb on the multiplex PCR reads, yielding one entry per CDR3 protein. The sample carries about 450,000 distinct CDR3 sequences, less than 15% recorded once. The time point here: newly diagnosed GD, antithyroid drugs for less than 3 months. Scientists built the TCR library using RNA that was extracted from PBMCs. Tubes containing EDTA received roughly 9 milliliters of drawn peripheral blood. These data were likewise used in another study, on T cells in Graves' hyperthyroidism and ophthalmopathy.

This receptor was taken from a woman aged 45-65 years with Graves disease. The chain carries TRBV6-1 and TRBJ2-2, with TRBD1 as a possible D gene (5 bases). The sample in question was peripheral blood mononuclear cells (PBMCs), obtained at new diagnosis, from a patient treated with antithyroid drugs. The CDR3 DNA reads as TGTGCCAGCAAGGGGAAGAACACCGGGGAGCTGTTTTTT. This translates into CASKGKNTGELFF.